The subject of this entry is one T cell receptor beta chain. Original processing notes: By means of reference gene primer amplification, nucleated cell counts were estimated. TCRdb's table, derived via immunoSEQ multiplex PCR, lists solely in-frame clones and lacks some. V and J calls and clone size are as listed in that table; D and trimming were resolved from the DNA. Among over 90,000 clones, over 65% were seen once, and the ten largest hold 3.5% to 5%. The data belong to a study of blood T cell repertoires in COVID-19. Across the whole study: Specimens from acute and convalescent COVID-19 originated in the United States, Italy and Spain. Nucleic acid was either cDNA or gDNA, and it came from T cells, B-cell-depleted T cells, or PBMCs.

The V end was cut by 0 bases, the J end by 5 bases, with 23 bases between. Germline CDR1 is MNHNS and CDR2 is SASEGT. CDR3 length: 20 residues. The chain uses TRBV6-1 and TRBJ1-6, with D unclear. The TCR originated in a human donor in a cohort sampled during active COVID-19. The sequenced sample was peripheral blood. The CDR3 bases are TGTGCCAGCAGTGAAGCGTTGACCATTTGGCGGATCGGTGATAATTCACCCCTCCACTTT. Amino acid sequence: CASSEALTIWRIGDNSPLHF.